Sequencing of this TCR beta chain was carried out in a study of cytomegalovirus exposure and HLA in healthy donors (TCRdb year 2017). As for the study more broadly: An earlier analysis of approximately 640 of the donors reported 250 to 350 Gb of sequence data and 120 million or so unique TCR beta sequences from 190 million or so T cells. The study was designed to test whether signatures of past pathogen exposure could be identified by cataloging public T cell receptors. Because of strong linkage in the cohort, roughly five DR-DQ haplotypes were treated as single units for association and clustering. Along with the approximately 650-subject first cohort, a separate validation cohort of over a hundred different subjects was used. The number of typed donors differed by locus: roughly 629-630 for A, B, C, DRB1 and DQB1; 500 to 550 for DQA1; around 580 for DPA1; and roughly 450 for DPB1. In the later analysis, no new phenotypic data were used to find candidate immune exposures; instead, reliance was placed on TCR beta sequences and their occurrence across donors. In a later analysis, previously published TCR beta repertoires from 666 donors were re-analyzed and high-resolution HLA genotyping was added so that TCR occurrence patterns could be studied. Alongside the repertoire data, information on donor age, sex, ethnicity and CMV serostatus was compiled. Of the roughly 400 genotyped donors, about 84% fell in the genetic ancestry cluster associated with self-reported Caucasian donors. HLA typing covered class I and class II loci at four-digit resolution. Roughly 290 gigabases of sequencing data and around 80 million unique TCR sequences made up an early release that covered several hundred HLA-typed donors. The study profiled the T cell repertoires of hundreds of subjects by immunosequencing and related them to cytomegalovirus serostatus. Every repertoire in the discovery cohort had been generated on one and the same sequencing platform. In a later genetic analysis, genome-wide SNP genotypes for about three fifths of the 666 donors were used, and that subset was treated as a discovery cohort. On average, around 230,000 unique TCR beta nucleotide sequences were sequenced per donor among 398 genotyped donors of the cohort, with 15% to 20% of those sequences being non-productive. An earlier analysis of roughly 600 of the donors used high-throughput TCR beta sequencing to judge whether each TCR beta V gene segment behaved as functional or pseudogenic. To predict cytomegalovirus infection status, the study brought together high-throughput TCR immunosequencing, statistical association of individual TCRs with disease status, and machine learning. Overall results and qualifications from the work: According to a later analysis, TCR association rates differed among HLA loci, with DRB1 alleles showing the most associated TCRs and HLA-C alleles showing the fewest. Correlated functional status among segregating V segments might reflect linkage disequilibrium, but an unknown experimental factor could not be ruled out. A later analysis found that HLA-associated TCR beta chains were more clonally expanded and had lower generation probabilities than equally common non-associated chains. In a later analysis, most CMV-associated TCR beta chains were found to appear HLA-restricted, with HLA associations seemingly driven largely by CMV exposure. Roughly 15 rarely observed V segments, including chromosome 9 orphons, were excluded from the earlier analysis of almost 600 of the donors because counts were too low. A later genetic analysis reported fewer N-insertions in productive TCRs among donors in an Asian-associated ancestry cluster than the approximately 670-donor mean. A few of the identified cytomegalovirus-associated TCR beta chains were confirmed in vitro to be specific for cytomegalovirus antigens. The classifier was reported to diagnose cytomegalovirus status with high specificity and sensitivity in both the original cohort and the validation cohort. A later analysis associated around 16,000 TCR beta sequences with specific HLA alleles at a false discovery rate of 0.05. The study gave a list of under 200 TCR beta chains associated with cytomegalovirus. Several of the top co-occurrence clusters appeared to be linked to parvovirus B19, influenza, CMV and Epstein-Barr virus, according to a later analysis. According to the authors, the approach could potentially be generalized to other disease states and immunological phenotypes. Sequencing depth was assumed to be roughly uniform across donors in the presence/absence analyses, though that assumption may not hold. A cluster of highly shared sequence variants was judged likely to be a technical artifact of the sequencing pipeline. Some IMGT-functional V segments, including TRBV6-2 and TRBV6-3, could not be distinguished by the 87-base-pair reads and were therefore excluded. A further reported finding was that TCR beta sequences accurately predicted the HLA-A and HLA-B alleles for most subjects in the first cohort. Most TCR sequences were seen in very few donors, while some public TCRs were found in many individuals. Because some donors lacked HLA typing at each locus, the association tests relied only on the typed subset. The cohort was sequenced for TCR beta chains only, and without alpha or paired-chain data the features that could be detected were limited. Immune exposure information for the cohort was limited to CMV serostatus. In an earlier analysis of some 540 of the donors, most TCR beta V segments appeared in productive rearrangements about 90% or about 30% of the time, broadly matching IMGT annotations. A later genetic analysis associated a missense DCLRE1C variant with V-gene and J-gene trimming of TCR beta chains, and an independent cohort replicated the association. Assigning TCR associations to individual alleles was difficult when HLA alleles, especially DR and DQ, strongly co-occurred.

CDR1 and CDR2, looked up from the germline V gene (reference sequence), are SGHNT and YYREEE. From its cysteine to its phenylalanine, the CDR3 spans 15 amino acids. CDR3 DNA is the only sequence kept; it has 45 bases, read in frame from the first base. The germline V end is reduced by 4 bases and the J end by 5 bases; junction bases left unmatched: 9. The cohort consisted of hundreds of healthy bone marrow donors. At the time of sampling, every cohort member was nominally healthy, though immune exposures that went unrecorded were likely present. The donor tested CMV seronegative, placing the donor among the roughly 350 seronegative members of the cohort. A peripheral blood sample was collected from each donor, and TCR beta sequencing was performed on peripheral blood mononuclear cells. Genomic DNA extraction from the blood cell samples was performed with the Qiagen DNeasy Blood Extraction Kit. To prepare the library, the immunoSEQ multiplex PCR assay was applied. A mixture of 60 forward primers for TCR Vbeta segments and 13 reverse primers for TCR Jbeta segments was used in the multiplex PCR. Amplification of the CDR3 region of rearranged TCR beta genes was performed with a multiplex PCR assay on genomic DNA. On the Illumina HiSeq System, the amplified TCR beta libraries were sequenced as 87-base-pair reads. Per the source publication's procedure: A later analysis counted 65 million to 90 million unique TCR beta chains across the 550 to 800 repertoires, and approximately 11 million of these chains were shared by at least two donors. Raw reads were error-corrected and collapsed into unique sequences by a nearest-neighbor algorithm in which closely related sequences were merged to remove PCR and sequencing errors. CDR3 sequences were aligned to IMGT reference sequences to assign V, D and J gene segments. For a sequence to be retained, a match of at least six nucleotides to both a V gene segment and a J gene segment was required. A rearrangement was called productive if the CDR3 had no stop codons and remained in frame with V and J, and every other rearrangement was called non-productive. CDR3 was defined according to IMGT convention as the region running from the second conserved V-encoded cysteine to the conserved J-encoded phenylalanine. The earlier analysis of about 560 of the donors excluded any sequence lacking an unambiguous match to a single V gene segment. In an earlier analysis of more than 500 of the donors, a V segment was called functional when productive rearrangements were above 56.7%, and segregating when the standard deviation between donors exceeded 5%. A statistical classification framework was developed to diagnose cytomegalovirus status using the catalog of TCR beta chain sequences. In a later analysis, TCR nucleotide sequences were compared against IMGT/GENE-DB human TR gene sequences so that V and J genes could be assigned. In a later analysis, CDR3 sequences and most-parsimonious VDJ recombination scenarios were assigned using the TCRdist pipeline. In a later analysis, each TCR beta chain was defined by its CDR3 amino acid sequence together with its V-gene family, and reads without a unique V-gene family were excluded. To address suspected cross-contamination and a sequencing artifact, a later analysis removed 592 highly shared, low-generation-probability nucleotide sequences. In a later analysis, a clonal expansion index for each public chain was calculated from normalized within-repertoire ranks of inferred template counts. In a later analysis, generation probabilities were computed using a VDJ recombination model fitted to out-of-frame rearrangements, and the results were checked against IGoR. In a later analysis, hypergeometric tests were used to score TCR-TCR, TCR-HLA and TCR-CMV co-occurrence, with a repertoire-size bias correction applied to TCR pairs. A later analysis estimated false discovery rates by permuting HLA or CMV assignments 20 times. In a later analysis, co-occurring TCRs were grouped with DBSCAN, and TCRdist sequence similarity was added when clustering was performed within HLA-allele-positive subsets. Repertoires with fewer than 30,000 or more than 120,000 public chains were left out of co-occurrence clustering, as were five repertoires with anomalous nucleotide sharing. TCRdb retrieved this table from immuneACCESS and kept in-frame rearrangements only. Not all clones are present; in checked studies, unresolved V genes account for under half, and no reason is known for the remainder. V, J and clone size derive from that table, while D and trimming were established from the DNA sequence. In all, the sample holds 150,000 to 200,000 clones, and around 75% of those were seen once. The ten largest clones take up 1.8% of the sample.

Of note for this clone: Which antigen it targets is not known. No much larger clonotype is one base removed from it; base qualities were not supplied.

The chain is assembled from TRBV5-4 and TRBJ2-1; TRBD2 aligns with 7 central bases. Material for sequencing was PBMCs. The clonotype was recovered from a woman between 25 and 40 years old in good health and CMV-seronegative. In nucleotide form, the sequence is TGTGCCAGCAGCGAAACCGGGACTACGAACAATGAGCAGTTCTTC. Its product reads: CASSETGTTNNEQFF.